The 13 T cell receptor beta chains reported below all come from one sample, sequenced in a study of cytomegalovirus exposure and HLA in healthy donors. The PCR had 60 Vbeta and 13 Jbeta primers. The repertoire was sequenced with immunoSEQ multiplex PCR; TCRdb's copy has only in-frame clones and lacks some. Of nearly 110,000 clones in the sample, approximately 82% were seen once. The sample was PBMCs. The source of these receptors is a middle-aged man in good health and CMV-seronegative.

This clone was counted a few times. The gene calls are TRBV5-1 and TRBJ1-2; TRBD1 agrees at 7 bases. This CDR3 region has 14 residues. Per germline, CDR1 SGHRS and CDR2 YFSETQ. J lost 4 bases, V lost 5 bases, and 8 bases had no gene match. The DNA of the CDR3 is TGCGCCAGCAGTCCGGGACAGAACTTCTATGGCTACACCTTC. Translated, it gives CASSPGQNFYGYTF.

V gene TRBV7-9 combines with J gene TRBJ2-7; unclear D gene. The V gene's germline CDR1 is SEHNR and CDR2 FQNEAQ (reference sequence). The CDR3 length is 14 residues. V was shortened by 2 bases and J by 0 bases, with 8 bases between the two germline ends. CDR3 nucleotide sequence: TGTGCCAGCAGCTTATCGTCCAGCTCCTACGAGCAGTACTTC. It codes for CASSLSSSSYEQYF.

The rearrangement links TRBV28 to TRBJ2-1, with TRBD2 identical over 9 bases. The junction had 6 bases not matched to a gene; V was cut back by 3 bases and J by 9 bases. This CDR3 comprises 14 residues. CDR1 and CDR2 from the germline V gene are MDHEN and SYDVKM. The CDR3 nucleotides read TGTGCCAGCAGTTTGGCGGGGGGGCTTGGTGAGCAGTTCTTC. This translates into CASSLAGGLGEQFF.

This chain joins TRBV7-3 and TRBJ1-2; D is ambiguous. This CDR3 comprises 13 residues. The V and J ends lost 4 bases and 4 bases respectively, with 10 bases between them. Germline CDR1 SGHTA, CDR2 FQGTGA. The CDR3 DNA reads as TGTGCCAGCAGCTCTTCAGACACCTATGGCTACACCTTC. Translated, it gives CASSSSDTYGYTF.

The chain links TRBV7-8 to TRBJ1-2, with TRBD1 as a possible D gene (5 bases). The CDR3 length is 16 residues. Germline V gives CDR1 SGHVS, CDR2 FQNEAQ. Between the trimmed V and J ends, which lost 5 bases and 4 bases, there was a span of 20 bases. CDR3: CASSPQGEGVSYGYTF. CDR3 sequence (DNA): TGTGCCAGCAGCCCCCAAGGGGAGGGTGTTAGCTATGGCTACACCTTC.

The CDR3 nucleotides are TGTGCCAGCAGCTGGGAGATCAGCGGGGGGGTCCGGGACATTCAGTACTTC. Translated: CASSWEISGGVRDIQYF. V is TRBV5-8 and J is TRBJ2-4; 10 bases line up with TRBD2. V lost 3 bases, J lost 8 bases, and 14 bases stayed unmatched. Germline-derived CDR1 and CDR2 are SGHTS and YDEGEE. The CDR3 spans 17 residues.

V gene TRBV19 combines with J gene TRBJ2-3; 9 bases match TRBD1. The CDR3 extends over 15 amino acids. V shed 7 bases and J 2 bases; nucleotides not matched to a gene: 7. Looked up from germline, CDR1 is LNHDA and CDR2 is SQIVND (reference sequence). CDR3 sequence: CASIGTGPFTDTQYF. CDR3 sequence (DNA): TGTGCCAGTATCGGGACAGGGCCATTCACAGATACGCAGTATTTT.

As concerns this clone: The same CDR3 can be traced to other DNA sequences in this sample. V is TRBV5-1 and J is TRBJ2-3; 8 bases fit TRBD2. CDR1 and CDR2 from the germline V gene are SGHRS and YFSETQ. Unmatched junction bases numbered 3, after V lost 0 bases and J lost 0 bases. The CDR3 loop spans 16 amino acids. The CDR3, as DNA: TGCGCCAGCAGCTTGGACGGGGGGGGTAGCACAGATACGCAGTATTTT. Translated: CASSLDGGGSTDTQYF.

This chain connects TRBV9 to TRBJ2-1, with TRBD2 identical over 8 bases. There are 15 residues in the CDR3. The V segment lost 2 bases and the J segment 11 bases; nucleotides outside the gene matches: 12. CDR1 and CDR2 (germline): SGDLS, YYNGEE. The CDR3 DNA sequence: TGTGCCAGCAGCGTCGGAACTAGCGGCGCTAATAAGCAGTTCTTC. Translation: CASSVGTSGANKQFF.

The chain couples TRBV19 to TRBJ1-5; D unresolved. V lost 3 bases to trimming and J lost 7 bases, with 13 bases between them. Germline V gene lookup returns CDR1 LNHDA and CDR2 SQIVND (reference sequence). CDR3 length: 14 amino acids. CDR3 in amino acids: CASSIAPTRQPQHF. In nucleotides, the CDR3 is TGTGCCAGTAGTATTGCGCCAACGCGGCAGCCCCAGCATTTT.

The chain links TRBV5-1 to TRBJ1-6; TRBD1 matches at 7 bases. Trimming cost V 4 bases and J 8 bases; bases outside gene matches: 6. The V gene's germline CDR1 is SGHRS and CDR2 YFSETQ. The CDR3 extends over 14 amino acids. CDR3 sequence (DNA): TGCGCCAGCAGCGAGACAGGGTCTTATTCACCCCTCCACTTT. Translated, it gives CASSETGSYSPLHF.

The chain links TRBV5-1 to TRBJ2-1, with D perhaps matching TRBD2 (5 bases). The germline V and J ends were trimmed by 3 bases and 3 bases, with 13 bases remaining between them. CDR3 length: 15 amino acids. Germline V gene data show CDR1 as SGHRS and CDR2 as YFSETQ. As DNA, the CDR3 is TGCGCCAGCAGCTCCACGGTCGGGGACTACAATGAGCAGTTCTTC. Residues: CASSSTVGDYNEQFF.

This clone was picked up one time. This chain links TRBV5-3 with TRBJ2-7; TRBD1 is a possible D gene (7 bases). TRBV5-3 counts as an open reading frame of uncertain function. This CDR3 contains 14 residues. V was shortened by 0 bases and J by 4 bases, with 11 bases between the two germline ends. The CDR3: CARSLGQGGYEQYF. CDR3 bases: TGTGCCAGAAGCTTGGGACAGGGAGGTTACGAGCAGTACTTC.